The next 14 T cell receptor beta chains were all read from a single sample in a study of OX40 agonist ivuxolimab in advanced cancers. Assay used: immunoSEQ multiplex PCR; TCRdb lists only in-frame clones, some missing. This sample has more than 20,000 clones; 85% to 90% occur once, and the top ten carry roughly 30%. This specimen was CD4+ or CD8+ T cells sorted from blood, taken in a trial of the OX40 agonist ivuxolimab. These receptors were taken from an adult with an advanced solid tumor such as melanoma, head and neck, liver or kidney cancer.

On this clone: Other DNA sequences of this sample code for an identical CDR3. The chain combines TRBV7-8 with TRBJ2-5, with TRBD2 matching over 8 bases. V gave up 4 bases and J gave up 4 bases; unmatched junction bases: 20. In germline, CDR1 is SGHVS, CDR2 FQNEAQ. CDR3 length: 19 residues. The CDR3 bases are TGTGCCAGCAGCTACTCCTCTTTGCGTGGTATGGCGGGAGGAGAGACCCAGTACTTC. Protein: CASSYSSLRGMAGGETQYF.

The chain is built from TRBV27 and TRBJ1-6; 8 bases match TRBD1. The J segment lost 7 bases and the V segment lost 3 bases, leaving 2 bases of the junction unmatched. Germline loops: CDR1 MNHEY, CDR2 SMNVEV (reference sequence). The CDR3 contains 14 residues. The CDR3 DNA follows: TGTGCCAGCAGTTTTACAGGGGGAAATTCACCCCTCCACTTT. Its translation: CASSFTGGNSPLHF.

This clone appeared once. This chain links TRBV5-4 with TRBJ2-3; D is possibly TRBD2 (5 bases). Germline values: CDR1 SGHNT, CDR2 YYREEE (reference sequence). The CDR3 covers 18 residues. Between the trimmed V and J ends, which lost 0 bases and 0 bases, there was a span of 17 bases. CDR3 residues: CASSLGEGHHLSTDTQYF. The CDR3 nucleotides are TGTGCCAGCAGCTTGGGCGAGGGCCATCACCTTAGCACAGATACGCAGTATTTT.

The CDR3 nucleotides read TGTGCCAGCAGCTCTGTTGGGGTGACGAACACTGAAGCTTTCTTT. Its translation: CASSSVGVTNTEAFF. This rearrangement joins TRBV6-6 to TRBJ1-1; D remains unclear. The CDR3 has 15 residues. Germline loops: CDR1 MNHNY, CDR2 SVGAGI (reference sequence). The V gene lost 6 bases and the J gene lost 1 base, with 15 bases spanning the gap.

The CDR3 protein is CASSRGRVNNEQFF. The CDR3 DNA sequence: TGTGCCAGCAGCCGCGGGAGGGTAAACAATGAGCAGTTCTTC. This chain connects TRBV27 to TRBJ2-1; TRBD2 agrees at 9 bases. The CDR3 runs 14 residues. Germline trimming cut 6 bases from V and 5 bases from J; bases unmatched to any gene: 5. CDR1 is MNHEY, CDR2 SMNVEV, per germline (reference sequence).

The V and J genes are TRBV12-5 and TRBJ1-2; D call uncertain. CDR3 length: 11 residues. Looked up from germline, CDR1 is LGHNT and CDR2 is FRNRAP. V lost 4 bases and J lost 4, with 4 bases in between. This CDR3 reads CASGYVYGYTF. CDR3 coding DNA: TGTGCTAGTGGTTACGTCTATGGCTACACCTTC.

The chain couples TRBV10-2 to TRBJ2-3; D gene uncertain. The V end was cut by 8 bases, the J end by 4 bases, with 13 bases between. Per germline, CDR1 WSHSY and CDR2 SAAADI. The CDR3 is made up of 13 amino acids. This CDR3 reads CASAPRVADTQYF. CDR3 coding DNA: TGCGCCAGCGCCCCTAGAGTCGCAGATACGCAGTATTTT.

This chain links TRBV15 with TRBJ2-1; 9 bases are a match to TRBD2. There are 14 residues in the CDR3. From germline, CDR1 is LNHNV and CDR2 YYDKDF (reference sequence). The V and J ends lost 5 bases and 7 bases, in that order; junction bases with no gene match: 6. The CDR3 DNA sequence: TGTGCCACCAGCGGGATAGCGGGAGTGAATGAGCAGTTCTTC. Its translation: CATSGIAGVNEQFF.

The rearrangement links TRBV6-5 to TRBJ2-5, with D tentatively TRBD2 (5 bases). This CDR3 is built from 14 residues. Germline V CDR1 and CDR2: MNHEY, SVGAGI. V lost 6 bases and J lost 1, with 12 bases in between. The CDR3 nucleotides are TGTGCCAGCAGCCCCGGACTGCTCCAAGAGACCCAGTACTTC. Amino acids: CASSPGLLQETQYF.

The chain carries TRBV4-2 and TRBJ1-1; 7 bases agree with TRBD1. The J segment lost 3 bases and the V segment lost 4 bases, leaving 8 bases of the junction unmatched. The CDR3 is made up of 15 amino acids. Germline-derived CDR1 and CDR2 are LGHNA and YNFKEQ. CDR3 loop: CASSPQEGAYTEAFF. Here the CDR3 DNA reads TGTGCCAGCAGCCCTCAGGAGGGGGCGTACACTGAAGCTTTCTTT.

The chain has TRBV4-1 and TRBJ1-1; no clear D gene. Looked up from germline, CDR1 is MGHRA and CDR2 is YSYEKL. The CDR3 has 15 residues. The V and J ends lost 6 bases and 0 bases respectively, with 14 bases between them. The CDR3 coding sequence is TGCGCCAGCAGATACGAGCGGCAGATGAACACTGAAGCTTTCTTT. This encodes CASRYERQMNTEAFF.

The chain is built from TRBV6-6 and TRBJ2-7; 8 nucleotides agree with TRBD1. In germline, CDR1 is MNHNY, CDR2 SVGAGI (reference sequence). This CDR3 contains 15 residues. V gave up 0 bases and J gave up 5 bases; unmatched junction bases: 6. The CDR3 sequence is CASSYSPGGANEQYF. The CDR3, as DNA: TGTGCCAGCAGTTACTCCCCAGGGGGCGCAAACGAGCAGTACTTC.

This clone has a single count. This chain joins TRBV28 and TRBJ1-1; D call uncertain. Germline CDR1 is MDHEN and CDR2 is SYDVKM. V lost 6 bases to trimming and J lost 5 bases, with 13 bases between them. This CDR3 has 13 amino acids. The CDR3, as DNA: TGTGCCAGCAGAAGTCCCAGCGGGACTGAAGCTTTCTTT. Protein: CASRSPSGTEAFF.

The chain uses TRBV21-1 and TRBJ2-3; TRBD1, the D gene given by the table, was not confirmed from the DNA. TRBV21-1 is a pseudogene. This CDR3 has 18 residues. The CDR3 here is CASSKKSGQGISTDTQYF. DNA of the CDR3: TGTGCCAGCAGCAAAAAAAGCGGACAGGGAATCAGCACAGATACGCAGTATTTT.